This record concerns one T cell receptor beta chain sequence. Antigen unknown. This CDR3 spans 13 amino acids. Germline V lookup: CDR1 LNHNV, CDR2 YYDKDF (reference sequence). Trimming cost V 0 bases and J 5 bases, with 7 bases left between them. These data belong to a study of blood T cell dynamics during melanoma immunotherapy. Study-wide background: Patients with metastatic melanoma got pembrolizumab or nivolumab-ipilimumab as first-line care. Study-wide findings and caveats: The study could not tell melanoma-specific clones from general immune activation.

Time point in this sample: pre-treatment baseline. Sampling occurred pretreatment (T0) and at week 3 (W3), after cycle one of checkpoint blockade. A fixed DNA input of 350 ng was used per bulk PBMC sample. Using immunoSEQ multiplex PCR, the repertoire was profiled, and TCRdb retains in-frame clones only, with some absent. In the table there are about 14,000 clones, over 75% of which are singletons. The specimen was blood, collected from a patient treated with checkpoint blockade. The chain recombines TRBV15 with TRBJ2-5; D is unclear. This TCR was recovered from a human donor with melanoma. The CDR3 region is CATSREYEETQYF. CDR3 in DNA: TGTGCCACCAGCAGAGAGTACGAGGAGACCCAGTACTTC. Based on the CDR3 plus reference TRBV15 and TRBJ2-5, the full variable domain is DAMVIQNPRYQVTQFGKPVTLSCSQTLNHNVMYWYQQKSSQAPKLLFHYYDKDFNNEADTPDNFQSRRPNTSFCFLDIRSPGLGDTAMYLCATSREYEETQYFGPGTRLLVL.